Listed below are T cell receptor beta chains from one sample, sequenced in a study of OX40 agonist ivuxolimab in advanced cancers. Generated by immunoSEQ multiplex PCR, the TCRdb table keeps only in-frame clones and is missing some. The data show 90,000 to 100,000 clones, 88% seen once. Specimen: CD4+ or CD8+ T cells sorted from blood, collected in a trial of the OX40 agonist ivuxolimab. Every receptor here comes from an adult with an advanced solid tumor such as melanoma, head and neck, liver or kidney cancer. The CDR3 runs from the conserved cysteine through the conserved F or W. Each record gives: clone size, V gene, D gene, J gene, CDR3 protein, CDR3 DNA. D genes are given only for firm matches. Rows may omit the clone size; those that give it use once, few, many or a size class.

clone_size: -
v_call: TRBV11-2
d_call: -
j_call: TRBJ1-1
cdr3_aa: CASSLSDWNTEAFF
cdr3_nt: TGTGCCAGCAGCCTCTCAGACTGGAACACTGAAGCTTTCTTT

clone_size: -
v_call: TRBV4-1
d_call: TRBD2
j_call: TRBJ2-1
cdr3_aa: CASSQISGTSGYNEQFF
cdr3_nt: TGCGCCAGCAGTCAGATCTCCGGGACTAGCGGCTACAATGAGCAGTTCTTC

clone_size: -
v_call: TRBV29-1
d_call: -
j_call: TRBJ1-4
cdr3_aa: CSVDGGATNEKLFF
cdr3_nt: TGCAGCGTTGACGGGGGAGCAACTAATGAAAAACTGTTTTTT

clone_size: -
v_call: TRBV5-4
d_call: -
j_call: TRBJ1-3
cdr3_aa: CASSLDKRGNTIYF
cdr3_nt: TGTGCCAGCAGCTTGGACAAGAGAGGAAACACCATATATTTT

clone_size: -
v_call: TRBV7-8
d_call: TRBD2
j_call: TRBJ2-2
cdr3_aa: CASSFSGRAGIGELFF
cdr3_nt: TGTGCCAGCAGCTTTAGCGGGAGGGCCGGTATCGGGGAGCTGTTTTTT

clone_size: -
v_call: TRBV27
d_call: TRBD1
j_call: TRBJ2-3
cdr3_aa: CASSLWGGQGPDTQYF
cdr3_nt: TGTGCCAGCAGTTTATGGGGGGGACAGGGGCCAGATACGCAGTATTTT

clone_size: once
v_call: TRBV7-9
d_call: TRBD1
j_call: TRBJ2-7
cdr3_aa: CASSPGQVSYEQYF
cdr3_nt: TGTGCCAGCAGCCCGGGACAGGTTTCCTACGAGCAGTACTTC

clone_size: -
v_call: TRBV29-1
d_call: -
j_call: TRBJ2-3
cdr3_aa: CSVALASYTDTQYF
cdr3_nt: TGCAGCGTTGCTCTAGCGAGCTACACAGATACGCAGTATTTT

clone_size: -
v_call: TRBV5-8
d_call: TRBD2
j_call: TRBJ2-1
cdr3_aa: CASAGGNNEQFF
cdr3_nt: TGTGCCAGCGCGGGGGGAAACAATGAGCAGTTCTTC

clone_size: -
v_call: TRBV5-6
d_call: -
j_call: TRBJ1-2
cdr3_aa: CASSLAGAHYGYTF
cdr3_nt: TGTGCCAGCAGCTTGGCAGGGGCGCACTATGGCTACACCTTC

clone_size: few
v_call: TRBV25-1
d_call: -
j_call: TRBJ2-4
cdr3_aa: CASSDSSKNIQYF
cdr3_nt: TGTGCCAGCAGTGACTCCTCCAAAAACATTCAGTACTTC

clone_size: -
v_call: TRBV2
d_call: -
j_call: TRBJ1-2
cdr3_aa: CASSEGWRNYGYTF
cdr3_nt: TGTGCCAGCAGTGAAGGGTGGCGGAACTATGGCTACACCTTC

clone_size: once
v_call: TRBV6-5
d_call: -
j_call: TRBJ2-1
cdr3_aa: CASYNPSGGYNEQFF
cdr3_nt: TGTGCCAGCTATAATCCTAGTGGAGGTTACAATGAGCAGTTCTTC

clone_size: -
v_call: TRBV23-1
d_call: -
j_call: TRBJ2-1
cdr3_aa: CASRADIYNEQFF
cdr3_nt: TGCGCCTCAAGGGCAGATATTTACAATGAGCAGTTCTTC

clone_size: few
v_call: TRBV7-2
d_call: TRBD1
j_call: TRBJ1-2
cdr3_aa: CASSSRQGGGGYTF
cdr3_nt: TGTGCCAGCAGCTCCCGACAGGGGGGGGGTGGCTACACCTTC

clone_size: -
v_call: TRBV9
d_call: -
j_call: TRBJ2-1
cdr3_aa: CASSVGGLNNEQFF
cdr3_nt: TGTGCCAGCAGCGTAGGAGGACTAAATAATGAGCAGTTCTTC

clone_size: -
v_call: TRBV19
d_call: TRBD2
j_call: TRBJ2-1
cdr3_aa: CASSDLAGGKYNEQFF
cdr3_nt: TGTGCCAGTAGCGATCTAGCGGGAGGGAAATACAATGAGCAGTTCTTC

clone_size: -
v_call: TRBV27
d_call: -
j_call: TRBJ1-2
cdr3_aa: CASSPRGDRYGYTF
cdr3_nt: TGTGCCAGCAGTCCCCGAGGGGACCGCTATGGCTACACCTTC

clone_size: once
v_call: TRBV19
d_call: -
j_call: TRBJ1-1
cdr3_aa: CASSMIGFRLMNTEAFF
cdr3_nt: TGTGCCAGTAGTATGATCGGGTTTCGCCTCATGAACACTGAAGCTTTCTTT

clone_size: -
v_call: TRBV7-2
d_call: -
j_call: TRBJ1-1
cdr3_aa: CASSLGVNVGTEAFF
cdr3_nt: TGTGCCAGCAGCTTAGGGGTGAACGTGGGAACTGAAGCTTTCTTT

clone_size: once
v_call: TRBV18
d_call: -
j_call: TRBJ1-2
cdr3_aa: CASSFSDGTLEGGYTF
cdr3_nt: TGTGCCAGCTCATTCTCGGACGGCACCTTGGAGGGTGGCTACACCTTC

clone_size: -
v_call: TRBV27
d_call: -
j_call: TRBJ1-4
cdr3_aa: CASSSAGPNEKLFF
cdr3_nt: TGTGCCAGCAGTTCCGCAGGGCCGAATGAAAAACTGTTTTTT

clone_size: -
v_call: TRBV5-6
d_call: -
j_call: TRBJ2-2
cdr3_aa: CASSYRAGGSTGELFF
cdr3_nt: TGTGCCAGCAGCTACCGGGCAGGGGGGTCTACCGGGGAGCTGTTTTTT

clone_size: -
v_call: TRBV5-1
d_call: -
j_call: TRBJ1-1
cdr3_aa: CASSLEGPNTEAFF
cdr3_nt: TGCGCCAGCAGCTTGGAAGGGCCCAACACTGAAGCTTTCTTT

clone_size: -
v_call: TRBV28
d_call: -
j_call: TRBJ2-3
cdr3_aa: CASSPADSTDTQYF
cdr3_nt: TGTGCCAGCAGTCCTGCGGACTCGACGGATACGCAGTATTTT

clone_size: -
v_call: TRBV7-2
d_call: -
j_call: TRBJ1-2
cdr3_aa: CASSRDYGYTF
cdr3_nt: TGTGCCAGCAGCAGGGACTATGGCTACACCTTC

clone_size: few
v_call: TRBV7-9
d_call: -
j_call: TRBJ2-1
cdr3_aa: CASSERLRPQQFF
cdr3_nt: TGTGCCAGCAGCGAAAGACTCCGGCCCCAGCAGTTCTTC

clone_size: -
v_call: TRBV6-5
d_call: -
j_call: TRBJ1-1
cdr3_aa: CASSSTPDEAFF
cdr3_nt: TGTGCCAGCAGCTCCACCCCAGATGAAGCTTTCTTT

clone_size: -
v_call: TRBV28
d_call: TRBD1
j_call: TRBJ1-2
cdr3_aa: CASSSIDRGYGYTF
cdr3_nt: TGTGCCAGCAGTTCCATCGACAGGGGCTATGGCTACACCTTC

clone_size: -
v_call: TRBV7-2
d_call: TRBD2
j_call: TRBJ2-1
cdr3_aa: CASSPPSGLSYNEQFF
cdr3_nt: TGTGCCAGCAGCCCCCCTAGCGGATTAAGCTACAATGAGCAGTTCTTC

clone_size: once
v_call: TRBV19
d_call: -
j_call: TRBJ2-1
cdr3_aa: CASSIVGGSSYNEQFF
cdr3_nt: TGTGCCAGTAGTATAGTGGGGGGTAGCTCCTACAATGAGCAGTTCTTC

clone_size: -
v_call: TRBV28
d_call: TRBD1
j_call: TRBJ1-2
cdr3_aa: CAIRGGTVLNYGYTF
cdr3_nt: TGTGCCATCAGGGGGGGGACAGTCCTTAACTATGGCTACACCTTC

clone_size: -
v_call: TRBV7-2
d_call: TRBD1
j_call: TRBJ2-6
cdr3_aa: CASSRTGGSGANVLTF
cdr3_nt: TGTGCCAGCAGCCGCACAGGGGGCTCTGGGGCCAACGTCCTGACTTTC

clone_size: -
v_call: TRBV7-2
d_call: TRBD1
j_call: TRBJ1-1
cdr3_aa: CASSSRGTANTEAFF
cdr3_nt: TGTGCCAGCAGCTCTCGTGGGACAGCCAACACTGAAGCTTTCTTT

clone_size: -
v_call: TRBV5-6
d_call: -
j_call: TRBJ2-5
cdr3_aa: CASSLWQETQYF
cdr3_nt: TGTGCCAGCAGCTTGTGGCAAGAGACCCAGTACTTC

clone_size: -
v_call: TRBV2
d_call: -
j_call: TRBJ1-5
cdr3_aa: CATRQGPDQPQHF
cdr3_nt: TGTGCCACCCGCCAAGGACCGGATCAGCCCCAGCATTTT

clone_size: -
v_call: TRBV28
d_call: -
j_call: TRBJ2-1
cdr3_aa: CASRGVSRPYNEQFF
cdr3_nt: TGTGCCAGCAGAGGAGTCTCCAGGCCCTACAATGAGCAGTTCTTC

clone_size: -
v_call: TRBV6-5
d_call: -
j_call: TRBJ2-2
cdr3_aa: CASIAGELFF
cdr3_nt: TGTGCCAGCATAGCCGGGGAGCTGTTTTTT

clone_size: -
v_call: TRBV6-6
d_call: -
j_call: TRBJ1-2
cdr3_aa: CASSYRNYGYTF
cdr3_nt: TGTGCCAGCAGTTACCGGAACTATGGCTACACCTTC

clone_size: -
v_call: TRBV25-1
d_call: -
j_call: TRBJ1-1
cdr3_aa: CASGDGPLNTEAFF
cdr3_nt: TGTGCCAGTGGTGATGGGCCGCTTAACACTGAAGCTTTCTTT

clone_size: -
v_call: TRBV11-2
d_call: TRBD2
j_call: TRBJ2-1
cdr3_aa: CASSLWLAGGDEQFF
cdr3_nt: TGTGCCAGCAGCTTATGGCTAGCGGGGGGGGATGAGCAGTTCTTC

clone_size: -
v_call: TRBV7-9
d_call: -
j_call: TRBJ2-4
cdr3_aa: CASSLGLGGEVDIQYF
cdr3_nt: TGTGCCAGCAGCTTAGGGCTCGGGGGCGAGGTTGACATTCAGTACTTC